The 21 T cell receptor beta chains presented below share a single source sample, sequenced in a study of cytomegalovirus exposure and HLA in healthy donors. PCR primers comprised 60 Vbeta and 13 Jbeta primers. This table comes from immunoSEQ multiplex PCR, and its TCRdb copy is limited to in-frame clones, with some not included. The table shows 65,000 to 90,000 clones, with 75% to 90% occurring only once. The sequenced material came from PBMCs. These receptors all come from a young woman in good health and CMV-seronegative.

CDR3 DNA sequence: TGTGCCAGCAGCGAACACGGGGGGCCAGCCTACGAGCAGTACTTC. It codes for CASSEHGGPAYEQYF. This chain joins TRBV9 and TRBJ2-5; D might be TRBD2 (7 bases). TRBJ2-7 matches the DNA end more closely, so the J call is doubtful. The germline V gene encodes CDR1 SGDLS and CDR2 YYNGEE. The CDR3 runs to 15 residues.

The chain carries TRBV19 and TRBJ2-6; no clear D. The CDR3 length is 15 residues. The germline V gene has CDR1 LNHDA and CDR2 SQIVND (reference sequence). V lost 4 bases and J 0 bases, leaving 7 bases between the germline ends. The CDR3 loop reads CASSSRSSGANVLTF. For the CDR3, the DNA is TGTGCCAGTAGTAGTCGGAGCTCTGGGGCCAACGTCCTGACTTTC.

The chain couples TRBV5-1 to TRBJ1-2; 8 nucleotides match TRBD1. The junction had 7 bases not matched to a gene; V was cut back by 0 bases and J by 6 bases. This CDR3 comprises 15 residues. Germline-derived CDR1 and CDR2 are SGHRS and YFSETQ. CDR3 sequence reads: CASSLARTGLDGYTF. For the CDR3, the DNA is TGCGCCAGCAGCTTGGCCAGGACAGGGTTGGATGGCTACACCTTC.

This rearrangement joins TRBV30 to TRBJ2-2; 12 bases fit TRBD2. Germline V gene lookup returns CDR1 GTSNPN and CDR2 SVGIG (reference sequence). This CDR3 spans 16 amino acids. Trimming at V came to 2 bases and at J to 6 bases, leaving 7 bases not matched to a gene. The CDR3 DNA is TGTGCCTGGAGTCCATGGACTAGCGGGACCCCCGGGGAGCTGTTTTTT. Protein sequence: CAWSPWTSGTPGELFF.

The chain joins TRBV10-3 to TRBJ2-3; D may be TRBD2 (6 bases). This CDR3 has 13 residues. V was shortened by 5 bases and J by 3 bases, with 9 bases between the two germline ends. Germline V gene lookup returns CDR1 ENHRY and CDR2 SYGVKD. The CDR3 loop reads CAISLADTDTQYF. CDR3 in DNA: TGTGCCATCAGTTTAGCGGATACAGATACGCAGTATTTT.

The CDR3 loop reads CASSQDPSESYEQYF. For the CDR3, the DNA is TGCGCCAGCAGCCAAGATCCTAGCGAAAGCTACGAGCAGTACTTC. The chain is built from TRBV4-3 and TRBJ2-7, with a possible D match to TRBD2 (6 bases). CDR1 and CDR2 from the germline V gene are LGHNA and YSLEER. The CDR3 consists of 15 residues. Trimming pared 0 bases from V and 3 bases from J, leaving 12 bases between.

The CDR3, as DNA: TGTGCCAGTAGTATAGCCCAACTAGAGTACAATGAGCAGTTCTTC. Encoded protein: CASSIAQLEYNEQFF. This chain links TRBV19 with TRBJ2-1, with D perhaps TRBD2 (5 bases). The germline V gene encodes CDR1 LNHDA and CDR2 SQIVND (reference sequence). The V end was cut by 1 base, the J end by 4 bases, with 11 bases between. This CDR3 region has 15 residues.

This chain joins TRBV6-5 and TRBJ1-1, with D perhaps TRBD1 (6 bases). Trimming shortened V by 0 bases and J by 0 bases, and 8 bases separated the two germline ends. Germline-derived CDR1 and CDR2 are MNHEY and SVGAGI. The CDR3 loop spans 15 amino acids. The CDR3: CASSYSGTMNTEAFF. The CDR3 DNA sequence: TGTGCCAGCAGTTACTCCGGGACAATGAACACTGAAGCTTTCTTT.

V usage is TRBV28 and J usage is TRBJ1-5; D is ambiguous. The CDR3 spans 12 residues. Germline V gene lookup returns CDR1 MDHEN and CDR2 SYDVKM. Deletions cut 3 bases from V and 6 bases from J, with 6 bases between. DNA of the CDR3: TGTGCCAGCAGTTTCGGTGGTCAGCCCCAGCATTTT. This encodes CASSFGGQPQHF.

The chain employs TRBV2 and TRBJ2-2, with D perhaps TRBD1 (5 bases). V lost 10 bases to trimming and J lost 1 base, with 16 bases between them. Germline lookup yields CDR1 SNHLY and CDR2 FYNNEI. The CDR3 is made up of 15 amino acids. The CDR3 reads CANKGQNLNTGELFF. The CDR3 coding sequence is TGTGCCAACAAGGGGCAAAATCTGAACACCGGGGAGCTGTTTTTT.

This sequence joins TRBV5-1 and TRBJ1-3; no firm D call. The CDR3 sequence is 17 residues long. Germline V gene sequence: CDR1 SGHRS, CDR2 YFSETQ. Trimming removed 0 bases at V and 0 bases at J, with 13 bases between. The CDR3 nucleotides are TGCGCCAGCAGCTTGGCGGGAGGAGGCTTCTCTGGAAACACCATATATTTT. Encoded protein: CASSLAGGGFSGNTIYF. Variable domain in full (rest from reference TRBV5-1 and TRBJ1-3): KAGVTQTPRYLIKTRGQQVTLSCSPISGHRSVSWYQQTPGQGLQFLFEYFSETQRNKGNFPGRFSGRQFSNSRSEMNVSTLELGDSALYLCASSLAGGGFSGNTIYFGEGSWLTVV.

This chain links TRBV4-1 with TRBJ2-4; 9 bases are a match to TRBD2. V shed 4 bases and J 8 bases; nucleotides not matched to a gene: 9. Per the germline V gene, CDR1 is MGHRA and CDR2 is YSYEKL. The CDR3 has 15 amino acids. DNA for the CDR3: TGCGCCAGCAGCCGGGAGGGTAGCGGGAGCGACATTCAGTACTTC. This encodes CASSREGSGSDIQYF.

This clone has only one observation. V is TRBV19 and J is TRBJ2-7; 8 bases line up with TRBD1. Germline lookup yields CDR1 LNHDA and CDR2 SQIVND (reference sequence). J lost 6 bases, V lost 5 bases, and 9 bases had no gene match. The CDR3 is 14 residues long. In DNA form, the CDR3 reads TGTGCCAGTAGTCCCCTAGGACAGGGCCCCGAGCAGTACTTC. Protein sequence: CASSPLGQGPEQYF.

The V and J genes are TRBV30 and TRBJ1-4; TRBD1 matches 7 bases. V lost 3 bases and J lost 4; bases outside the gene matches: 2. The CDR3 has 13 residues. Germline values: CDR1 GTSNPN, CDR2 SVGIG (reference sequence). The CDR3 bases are TGTGCCTGGAGGGGACAGAGTAATGAAAAACTGTTTTTT. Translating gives CAWRGQSNEKLFF.

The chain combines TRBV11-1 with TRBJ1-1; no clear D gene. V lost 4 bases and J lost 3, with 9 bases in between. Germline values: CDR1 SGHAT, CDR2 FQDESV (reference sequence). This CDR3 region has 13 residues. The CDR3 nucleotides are TGTGCCAGCAGCTCCAACCGGGACACTGAAGCTTTCTTT. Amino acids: CASSSNRDTEAFF.

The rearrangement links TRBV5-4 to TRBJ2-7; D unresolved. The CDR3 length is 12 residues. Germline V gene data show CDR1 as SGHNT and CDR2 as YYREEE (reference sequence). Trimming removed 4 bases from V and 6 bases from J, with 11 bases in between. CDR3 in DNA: TGTGCCAGCAGCCCGGAGAGCAGCGAGCAGTACTTC. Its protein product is CASSPESSEQYF.

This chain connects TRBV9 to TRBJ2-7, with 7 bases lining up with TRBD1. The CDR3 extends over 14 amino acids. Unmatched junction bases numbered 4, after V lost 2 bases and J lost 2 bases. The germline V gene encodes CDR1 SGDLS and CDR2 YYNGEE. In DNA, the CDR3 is TGTGCCAGCAGCGTCGGGACAGAGGCCTACGAGCAGTACTTC. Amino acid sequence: CASSVGTEAYEQYF.

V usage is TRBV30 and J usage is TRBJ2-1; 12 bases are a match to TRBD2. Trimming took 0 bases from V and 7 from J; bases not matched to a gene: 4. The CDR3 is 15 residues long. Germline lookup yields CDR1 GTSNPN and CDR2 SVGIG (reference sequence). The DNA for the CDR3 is TGTGCCTGGAGTGTACTAGGACTAGCGGGAAATGAGCAGTTCTTC. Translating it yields CAWSVLGLAGNEQFF.

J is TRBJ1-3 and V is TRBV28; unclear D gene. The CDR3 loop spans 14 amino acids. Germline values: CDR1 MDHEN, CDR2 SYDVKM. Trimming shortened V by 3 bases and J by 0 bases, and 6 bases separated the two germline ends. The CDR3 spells CASSFLRSGNTIYF. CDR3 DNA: TGTGCCAGCAGTTTTCTTCGCTCTGGAAACACCATATATTTT.

The CDR3 DNA sequence: TGCGCCAGCGGTAGCGGGAGCACAGATACGCAGTATTTT. Translating gives CASGSGSTDTQYF. The J gene is TRBJ2-3, the V gene TRBV5-1, with TRBD2 matching over 7 bases. The germline V gene encodes CDR1 SGHRS and CDR2 YFSETQ. V was pared by 7 bases and J by 0 bases, with 2 bases of the junction left unmatched. The CDR3 is made up of 13 amino acids.

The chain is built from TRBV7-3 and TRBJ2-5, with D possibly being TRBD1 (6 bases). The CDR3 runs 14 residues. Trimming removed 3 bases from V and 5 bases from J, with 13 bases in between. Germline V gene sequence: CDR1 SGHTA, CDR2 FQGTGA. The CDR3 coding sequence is TGTGCCAGCAGCTTCGGATATCAGGGGGAGACCCAGTACTTC. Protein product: CASSFGYQGETQYF.